A single sample is the source of the 17 T cell receptor beta chains below, sequenced in a study of blood T cells in healthy people across ages. A J-beta primer mix and a sample-barcoded 5' primer were used in a second PCR of about 6 to 12 cycles. Via MiXCR, TCRdb re-called the 5' RACE reads, giving one row per CDR3 protein. The sample lists roughly 500,000 distinct CDR3 sequences, under 30% occurring once. The sample was also linked to a second study, of T cells of mothers and their children.

Sequencing input: blood. All receptors derive from a boy between 10 and 17 years old in good health.

In its sample, this clonotype was seen a few times. The chain combines TRBV28 with TRBJ2-2; possible D gene TRBD2, 5 bases. Deletions cut 7 bases from V and 6 bases from J, with 24 bases between. This CDR3 contains 17 residues. Germline CDR1 MDHEN, CDR2 SYDVKM. CDR3 residues: CASTQLPGWAFPGELFF. The CDR3 DNA follows: TGTGCCAGCACCCAATTACCGGGGTGGGCATTCCCCGGGGAGCTGTTTTTT.

This clonotype was seen repeatedly, ten times or more. CDR3 bases: TGTGCCAGCAGCCCTCTTGGGAGAGAGACCCAGTACTTC. As protein: CASSPLGRETQYF. The V and J genes are TRBV7-3 and TRBJ2-5; D might be TRBD2 (5 bases). The CDR3 sequence is 13 residues long. Germline assignment: CDR1 SGHTA and CDR2 FQGTGA. Trimming cost V 5 bases and J 4 bases, with 11 bases left between them.

This clonotype was picked up a small number of times. The CDR3 DNA is TGCAGTGCTAGAGATGACTTAAGGGACAGGGGTGGCAATCAGCCCCAGCATTTT. Its protein is CSARDDLRDRGGNQPQHF. This sequence joins TRBV20-1 and TRBJ1-5; 10 nucleotides align to TRBD1. The V and J ends lost 0 bases and 2 bases, in that order; junction bases with no gene match: 10. Germline V gives CDR1 DFQATT, CDR2 SNEGSKA (reference sequence). CDR3 length: 18 residues.

The V and J genes are TRBV18 and TRBJ1-4; no definite D call. CDR1 and CDR2 from the germline V gene are KGHSH and LQKENI. V gave up 2 bases and J gave up 3 bases, with 7 bases separating them. The CDR3 is 14 amino acids. DNA of the CDR3: TGTGCCAGCTCACCAGAACAGTCTAATGAAAAACTGTTTTTT. This gives the protein CASSPEQSNEKLFF.

This clonotype was counted between two and nine times. The J gene is TRBJ2-5, the V gene TRBV20-1, with D perhaps assigned TRBD1 or TRBD2 (5 bases each). With the DNA end fitting TRBJ2-7 better, the J assignment may be wrong. The CDR3 sequence is 13 residues long. Germline V gives CDR1 DFQATT, CDR2 SNEGSKA (reference sequence). CDR3 coding DNA: TGCAGTGCTATCCCAGGGACCGACTACGAGCAGTACTTC. This codes for CSAIPGTDYEQYF.

With regard to this clonotype: A junction boundary mismatches the germline segment, possibly from a read error. The chain employs TRBV7-3 and TRBJ1-6; D call uncertain. From germline, CDR1 is SGHTA and CDR2 FQGTGA. The CDR3 length is 14 residues. CDR3 nucleotide sequence: TGTGCTAGCAGCTTAACCGGGATAAATTCACCCCTCCACTTT. Amino acids: CASSLTGINSPLHF.

The rearrangement links TRBV27 to TRBJ1-4; 8 bases align to TRBD1. V gave up 4 bases and J gave up 0 bases; unmatched junction bases: 4. The length of the CDR3 is 16 residues. The germline V gene has CDR1 MNHEY and CDR2 SMNVEV (reference sequence). CDR3 amino acids: CASSSQQGATNEKLFF. The CDR3 region has the DNA TGTGCCAGCAGTTCGCAACAGGGGGCAACTAATGAAAAACTGTTTTTT.

This clonotype was seen a handful of times. The chain employs TRBV4-3 and TRBJ1-1; D is undetermined. CDR1 is LGHNA and CDR2 is YSLEER in the germline V gene. The CDR3 covers 13 residues. V was cut by 8 bases and J by 3 bases, with 13 bases left in between. CDR3 protein: CASGREVDTEAFF. CDR3 DNA sequence: TGCGCCAGCGGACGGGAGGTGGACACTGAAGCTTTCTTT.

The rearrangement links TRBV20-1 to TRBJ2-3, with D perhaps being TRBD1 or TRBD2 (5 bases each). The CDR3 extends over 13 amino acids. In germline, CDR1 is DFQATT, CDR2 SNEGSKA (reference sequence). V lost 6 bases, J lost 0 bases, and 10 bases lay in between. The DNA for the CDR3 is TGCAGTGCCAAACGGGACAGCACAGATACGCAGTATTTT. Translation gives CSAKRDSTDTQYF.

This rearrangement joins TRBV20-1 to TRBJ1-1; 9 nucleotides match TRBD1. Germline CDR1 reads DFQATT; CDR2 reads SNEGSKA (reference sequence). The ends lost 7 bases at V and 4 bases at J; junction bases unmatched: 4. The CDR3 totals 12 residues. The CDR3: CSEHRGPTEAFF. The CDR3 DNA sequence: TGCAGTGAGCACAGGGGGCCCACTGAAGCTTTCTTT.

V and J are TRBV7-4 and TRBJ1-6; 7 bases are shared with TRBD1. CDR1 is SGHVT and CDR2 is SQSDAQ in the germline V gene. The CDR3 contains 17 residues. The V gene end was trimmed by 6 bases and the J gene end by 9 bases; junction bases not matched to a gene: 17. Here the CDR3 DNA reads TGTGCCAGCAGGTCCCCCTTGTTGACAGGGAGGGTTTCACCCCTCCACTTT. Encoded protein: CASRSPLLTGRVSPLHF. Combining the CDR3 with reference TRBV7-4 and TRBJ1-6 gives the whole variable domain GAGVSQSPRYKVAKRGRDVALRCDSISGHVTLYWYRQTLGQGSEVLTYSQSDAQRDKSGRPSGRFSAERPERSVSTLKIQRTEQGDSAVYLCASRSPLLTGRVSPLHFGNGTRLTVT.

CDR3 protein: CASSQEMDKSYNEQFF. In DNA form, the CDR3 reads TGCGCCAGCAGCCAAGAAATGGACAAAAGTTACAATGAGCAGTTCTTC. The chain recombines TRBV4-3 with TRBJ2-1, with D possibly TRBD1 on 5 matching bases. Trimming cost V 0 bases and J 4 bases, with 13 bases left between them. CDR3 length equals 16 residues. From germline, CDR1 is LGHNA and CDR2 YSLEER.

The J gene is TRBJ2-1, the V gene TRBV20-1; D call uncertain. Germline lookup yields CDR1 DFQATT and CDR2 SNEGSKA (reference sequence). Trimming stripped 0 bases from V and 8 bases from J, with 11 bases between. The CDR3 is made up of 13 amino acids. In DNA form, the CDR3 reads TGCAGTGCTAGAGACCCTCTCCGATATGAGCAGTTCTTC. Amino acid sequence: CSARDPLRYEQFF.

In its sample, this clonotype was seen a few times. The chain employs TRBV12-3 or TRBV12-4 and TRBJ2-5, with D maybe TRBD2 (6 bases). The V end was cut by 7 bases, the J end by 1 base, with 13 bases between. The CDR3 contains 14 residues. This chain's CDR3 is CASKGGASQETQYF. The CDR3 DNA is TGTGCCAGCAAAGGCGGGGCCTCCCAAGAGACCCAGTACTTC.

The chain links TRBV4-3 to TRBJ2-7; D is unclear. The last part of the DNA fits TRBJ2-1 better; the J call may be wrong. This CDR3 region has 15 residues. Germline CDR1 and CDR2: LGHNA and YSLEER. The chain's CDR3 is CASSQGTLSYNEQFF. In nucleotides, the CDR3 is TGCGCCAGCAGCCAAGGGACGCTATCCTACAATGAGCAGTTCTTC.

In its sample, this clonotype was seen a few times. This chain connects TRBV20-1 to TRBJ1-2; no firm D call. Deletions cut 3 bases from V and 0 bases from J, with 14 bases between. The CDR3 length is 15 residues. The germline V gene has CDR1 DFQATT and CDR2 SNEGSKA (reference sequence). The CDR3 sequence: CSARGRERSNYGYTF. The DNA for the CDR3 is TGCAGTGCTAGGGGTCGCGAACGGTCTAACTATGGCTACACCTTC.

The chain couples TRBV7-2 to TRBJ2-4; D possibly corresponds to TRBD1 (6 bases). V was clipped by 1 base and J by 6 bases, with 13 bases between them. CDR3 length: 15 amino acids. Germline loops: CDR1 SGHTA, CDR2 FQGNSA. The CDR3 region has the DNA TGTGCCAGCAGCTTAGTTTCAGGGGTGGCAAACATTCAGTACTTC. This codes for CASSLVSGVANIQYF.